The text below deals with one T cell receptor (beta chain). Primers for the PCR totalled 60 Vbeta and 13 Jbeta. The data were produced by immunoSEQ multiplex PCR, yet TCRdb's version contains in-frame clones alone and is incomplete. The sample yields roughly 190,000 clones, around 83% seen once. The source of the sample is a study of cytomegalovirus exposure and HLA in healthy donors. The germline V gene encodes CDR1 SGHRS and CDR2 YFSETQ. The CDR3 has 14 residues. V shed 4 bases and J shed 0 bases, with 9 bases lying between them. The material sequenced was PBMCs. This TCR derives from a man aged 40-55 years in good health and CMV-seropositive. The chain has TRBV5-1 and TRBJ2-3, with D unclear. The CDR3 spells CASSVEPSTDTQYF. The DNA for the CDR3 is TGCGCCAGCAGCGTTGAGCCTAGCACAGATACGCAGTATTTT.